This entry describes one T cell receptor beta chain. Its matching antigen is unknown. The data were produced by immunoSEQ multiplex PCR, yet TCRdb's version contains in-frame clones alone and is incomplete. The sample yields roughly 78,000 clones, 82% seen once. Sample time point: blood 2 weeks post-SBRT. Treatment defined: 15 Gy SBRT to primary tumor, nephrectomy 4 weeks later. The sample comes from a study of radiation and T cells in renal cell carcinoma. Whole-study findings and limits: No pretreatment tumor biopsies were available for baseline clonotypes.

V lost 7 bases to trimming and J lost 1 base, with 16 bases between them. Germline loops: CDR1 SGHAT, CDR2 FQDESV (reference sequence). The CDR3 covers 15 residues. This chain links TRBV11-1 with TRBJ1-1; D might be TRBD1 (5 bases). This sequence originates from a man in his sixties with renal cell carcinoma. This material consisted of blood, taken from a patient whose treatment included radiotherapy and nephrectomy. CDR3 in DNA: TGTGCCAGCACAGGCTTATTTAGGGGGAACACTGAAGCTTTCTTT. Protein sequence: CASTGLFRGNTEAFF.